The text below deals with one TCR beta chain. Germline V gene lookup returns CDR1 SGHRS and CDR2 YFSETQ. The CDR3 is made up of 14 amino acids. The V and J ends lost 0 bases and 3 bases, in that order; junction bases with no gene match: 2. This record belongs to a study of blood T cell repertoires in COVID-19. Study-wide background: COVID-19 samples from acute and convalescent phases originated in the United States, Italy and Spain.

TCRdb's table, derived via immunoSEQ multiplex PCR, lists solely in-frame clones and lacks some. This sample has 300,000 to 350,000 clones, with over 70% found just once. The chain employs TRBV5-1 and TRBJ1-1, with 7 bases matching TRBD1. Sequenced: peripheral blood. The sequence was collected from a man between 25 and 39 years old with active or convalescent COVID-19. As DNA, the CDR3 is TGCGCCAGCAGCTTGGAGGGGGCGGACACTGAAGCTTTCTTT. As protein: CASSLEGADTEAFF.